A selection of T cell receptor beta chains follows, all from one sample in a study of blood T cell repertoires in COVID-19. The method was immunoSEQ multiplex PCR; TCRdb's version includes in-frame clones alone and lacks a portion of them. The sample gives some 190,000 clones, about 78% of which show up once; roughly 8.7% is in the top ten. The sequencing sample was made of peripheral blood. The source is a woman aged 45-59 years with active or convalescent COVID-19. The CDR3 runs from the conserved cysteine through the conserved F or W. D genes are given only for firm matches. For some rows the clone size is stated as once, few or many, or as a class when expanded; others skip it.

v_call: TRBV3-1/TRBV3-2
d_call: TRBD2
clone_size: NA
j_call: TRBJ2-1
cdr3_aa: CASSQIAGRSSYNEQFF
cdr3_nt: TGTGCCAGCAGTCAAATAGCGGGGCGGAGCTCCTACAATGAGCAGTTCTTC

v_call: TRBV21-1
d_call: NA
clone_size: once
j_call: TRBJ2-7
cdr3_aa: CASTFGDNASYEQYF
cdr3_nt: TGTGCCAGCACGTTTGGGGACAATGCGTCCTACGAGCAGTACTTC

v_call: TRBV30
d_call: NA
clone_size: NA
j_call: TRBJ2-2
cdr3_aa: CAWKAGPPDTGELFF
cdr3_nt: TGTGCCTGGAAGGCGGGTCCTCCGGATACCGGGGAGCTGTTTTTT

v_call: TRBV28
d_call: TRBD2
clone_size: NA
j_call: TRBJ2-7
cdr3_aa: CASTRTSGAYEQYF
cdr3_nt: TGTGCCAGCACCCGGACTAGCGGGGCCTACGAGCAGTACTTC

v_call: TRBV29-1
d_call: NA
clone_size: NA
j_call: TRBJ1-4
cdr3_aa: CSVAWQGNEKLFF
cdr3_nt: TGCAGCGTTGCGTGGCAGGGAAACGAAAAACTGTTTTTT

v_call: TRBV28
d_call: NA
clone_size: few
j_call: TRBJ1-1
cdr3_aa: CASSLRHLTEAFF
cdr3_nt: TGTGCCAGCAGTTTGAGGCACCTCACTGAAGCTTTCTTT

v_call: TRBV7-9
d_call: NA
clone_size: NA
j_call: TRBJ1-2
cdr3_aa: CASSLTGGYTF
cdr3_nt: TGTGCCAGCAGCTTAACTGGTGGCTACACCTTC

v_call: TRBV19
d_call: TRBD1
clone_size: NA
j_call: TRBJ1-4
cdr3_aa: CASSAQGVANEKLFF
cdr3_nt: TGTGCCAGTAGTGCTCAGGGGGTCGCTAATGAAAAACTGTTTTTT

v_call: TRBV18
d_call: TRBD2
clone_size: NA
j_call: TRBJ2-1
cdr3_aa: CASSPRTSGDGNEQFF
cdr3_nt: TGTGCCAGCTCACCACGGACTAGCGGAGACGGAAATGAGCAGTTCTTC

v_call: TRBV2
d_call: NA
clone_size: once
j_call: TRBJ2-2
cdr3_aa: CASRAGSLNTGELFF
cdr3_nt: TGTGCCAGCAGAGCAGGGTCCCTGAACACCGGGGAGCTGTTTTTT

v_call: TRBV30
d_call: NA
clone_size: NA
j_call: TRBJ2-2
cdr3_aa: CAWTVGAGELFF
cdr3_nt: TGTGCCTGGACAGTCGGGGCCGGGGAGCTGTTTTTT

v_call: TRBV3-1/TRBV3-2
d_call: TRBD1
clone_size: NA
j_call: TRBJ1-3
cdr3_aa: CASSLGQGDSGNTIYF
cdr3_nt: TGTGCCAGCAGCCTCGGACAGGGGGATTCTGGAAACACCATATATTTT

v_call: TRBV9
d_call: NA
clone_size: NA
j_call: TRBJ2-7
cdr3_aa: CASSLGWGAYEQYF
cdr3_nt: TGTGCCAGCAGCCTTGGATGGGGGGCCTACGAGCAGTACTTC

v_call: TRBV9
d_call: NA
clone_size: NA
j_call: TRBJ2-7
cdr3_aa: CASSVGNRGAYEQYF
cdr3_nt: TGTGCCAGCAGCGTAGGAAACCGGGGAGCTTACGAGCAGTACTTC

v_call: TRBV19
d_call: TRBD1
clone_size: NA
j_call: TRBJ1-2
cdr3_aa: CASTHLQGEGYGYTF
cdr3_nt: TGTGCCAGTACCCATCTCCAGGGGGAAGGCTATGGCTACACCTTC

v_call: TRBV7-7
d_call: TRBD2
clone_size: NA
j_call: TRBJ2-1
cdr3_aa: CASSPGTSNRYNEQFF
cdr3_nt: TGTGCTAGCAGCCCCGGGACTAGCAATCGGTACAATGAGCAGTTCTTC

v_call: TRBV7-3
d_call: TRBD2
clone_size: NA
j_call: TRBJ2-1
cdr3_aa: CASSLMRVAGRNEQFF
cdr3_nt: TGTGCCAGCAGCTTAATGCGGGTAGCGGGGAGAAATGAGCAGTTCTTC

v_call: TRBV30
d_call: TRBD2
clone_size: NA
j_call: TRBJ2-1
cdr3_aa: CAWRPRGGYNEQFF
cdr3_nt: TGTGCCTGGAGGCCCCGGGGGGGGTACAATGAGCAGTTCTTC

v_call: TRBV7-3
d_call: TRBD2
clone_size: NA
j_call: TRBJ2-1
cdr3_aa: CASSELAGAGNEQFF
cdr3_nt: TGTGCCAGCAGCGAACTAGCGGGGGCGGGGAATGAGCAGTTCTTC

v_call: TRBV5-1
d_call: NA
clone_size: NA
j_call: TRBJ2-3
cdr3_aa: CASSLNRAGTDTQYF
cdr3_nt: TGCGCCAGCAGCTTGAACAGAGCAGGCACAGATACGCAGTATTTT

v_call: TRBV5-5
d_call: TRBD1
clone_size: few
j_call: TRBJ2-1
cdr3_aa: CASSDTGGSYNEQFF
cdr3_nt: TGTGCCAGCAGCGATACAGGGGGTTCCTACAATGAGCAGTTCTTC

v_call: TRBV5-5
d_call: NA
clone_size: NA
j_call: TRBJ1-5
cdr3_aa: CASSLAPFQDQPQHF
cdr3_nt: TGTGCCAGCAGCTTGGCTCCCTTTCAGGATCAGCCCCAGCATTTT

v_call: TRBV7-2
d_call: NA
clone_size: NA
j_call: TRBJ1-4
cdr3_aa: CASSWAVNEKLFF
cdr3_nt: TGTGCCAGCAGCTGGGCAGTTAATGAAAAACTGTTTTTT

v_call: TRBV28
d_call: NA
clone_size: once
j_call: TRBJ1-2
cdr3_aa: CASSLFSGYTF
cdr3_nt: TGTGCCAGCAGTTTATTTAGTGGCTACACCTTC

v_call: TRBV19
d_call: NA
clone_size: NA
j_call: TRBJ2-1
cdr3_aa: CASSPRGAAYNEQFF
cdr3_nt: TGTGCCAGTAGCCCACGGGGGGCGGCCTACAATGAGCAGTTCTTC

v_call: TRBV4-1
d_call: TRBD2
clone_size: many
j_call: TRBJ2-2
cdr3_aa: CASSQVVAGLNTGELFF
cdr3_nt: TGCGCCAGCAGCCAAGTTGTAGCGGGGTTGAACACCGGGGAGCTGTTTTTT

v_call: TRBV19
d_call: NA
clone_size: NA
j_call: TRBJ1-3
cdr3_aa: CASSPRDIGNTIYF
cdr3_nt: TGTGCCAGTAGTCCCCGGGACATTGGAAACACCATATATTTT

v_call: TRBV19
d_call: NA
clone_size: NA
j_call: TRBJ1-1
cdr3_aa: CASSIGGWRTEAFF
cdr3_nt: TGTGCCAGTAGTATCGGCGGCTGGCGAACTGAAGCTTTCTTT

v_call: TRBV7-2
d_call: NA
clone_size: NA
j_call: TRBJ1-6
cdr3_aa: CASSLAPRSNSPLHF
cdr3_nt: TGTGCCAGCAGCTTAGCGCCCCGGAGCAATTCACCCCTCCACTTT

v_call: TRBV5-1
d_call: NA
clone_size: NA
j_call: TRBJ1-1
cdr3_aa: CASSSGRGLTEAFF
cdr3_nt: TGCGCCAGCAGCTCTGGTAGGGGGTTGACTGAAGCTTTCTTT

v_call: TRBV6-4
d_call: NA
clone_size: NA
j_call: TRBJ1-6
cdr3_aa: CASSDWPSNSPLHF
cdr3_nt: TGTGCCAGCAGTGACTGGCCCTCTAATTCACCCCTCCACTTT

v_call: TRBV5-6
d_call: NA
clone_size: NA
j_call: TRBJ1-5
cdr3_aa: CASSSGGGHQPQHF
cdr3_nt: TGTGCCAGCAGCTCCGGGGGGGGACATCAGCCCCAGCATTTT

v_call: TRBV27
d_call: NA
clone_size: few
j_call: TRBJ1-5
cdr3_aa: CASSFSGRVGQPQHF
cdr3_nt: TGTGCCAGCAGTTTCAGCGGGAGGGTTGGACAGCCCCAGCATTTT

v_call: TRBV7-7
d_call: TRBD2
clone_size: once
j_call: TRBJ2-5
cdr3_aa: CASSLVRGGLETQYF
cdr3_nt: TGTGCTAGCAGCTTAGTGCGGGGGGGCCTCGAGACCCAGTACTTC

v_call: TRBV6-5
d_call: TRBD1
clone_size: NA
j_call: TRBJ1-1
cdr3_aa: CASRGGTGVTEAFF
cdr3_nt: TGTGCCAGCAGGGGAGGGACAGGGGTTACTGAAGCTTTCTTT

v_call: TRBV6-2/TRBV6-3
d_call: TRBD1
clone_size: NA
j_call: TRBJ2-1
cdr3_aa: CASSYLDRGPYNEQFF
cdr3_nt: TGTGCCAGCAGTTACCTAGACAGGGGTCCCTACAATGAGCAGTTCTTC

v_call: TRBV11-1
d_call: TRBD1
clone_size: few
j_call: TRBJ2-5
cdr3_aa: CASSLEGTGRGKTQYF
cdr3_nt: TGTGCCAGCAGCTTAGAAGGGACAGGGAGGGGAAAGACCCAGTACTTC

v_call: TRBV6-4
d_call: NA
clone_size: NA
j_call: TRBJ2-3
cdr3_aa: CASSDRGLGTDTQYF
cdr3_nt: TGTGCCAGCAGTGACCGCGGCCTAGGCACAGATACGCAGTATTTT

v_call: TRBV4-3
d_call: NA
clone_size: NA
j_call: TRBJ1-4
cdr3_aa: CASSQRRGIGEKLFF
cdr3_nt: TGCGCCAGCAGCCAAAGGCGGGGGATTGGGGAAAAACTGTTTTTT

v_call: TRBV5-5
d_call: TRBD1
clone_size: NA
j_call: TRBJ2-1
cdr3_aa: CASSLGTGDEQFF
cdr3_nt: TGTGCCAGCAGCCTGGGGACAGGGGATGAGCAGTTCTTC

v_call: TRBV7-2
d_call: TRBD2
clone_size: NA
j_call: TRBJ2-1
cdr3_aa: CASSGLAGAYNEQFF
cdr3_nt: TGTGCCAGCAGCGGATTAGCGGGGGCCTACAATGAGCAGTTCTTC

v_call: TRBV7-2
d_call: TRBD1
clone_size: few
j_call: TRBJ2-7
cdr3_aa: CASSVDRAPYEQYF
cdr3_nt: TGTGCCAGCAGCGTAGACAGGGCGCCCTACGAGCAGTACTTC

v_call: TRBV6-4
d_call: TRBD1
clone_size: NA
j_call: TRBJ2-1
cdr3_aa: CASSEGTGSYNEQFF
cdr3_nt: TGTGCCAGCAGCGAAGGGACAGGTTCCTACAATGAGCAGTTCTTC

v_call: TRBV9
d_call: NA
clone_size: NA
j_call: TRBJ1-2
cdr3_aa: CASSPGLLGQGNGYTF
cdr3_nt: TGTGCCAGCAGCCCAGGGCTTCTGGGGCAGGGTAATGGCTACACCTTC

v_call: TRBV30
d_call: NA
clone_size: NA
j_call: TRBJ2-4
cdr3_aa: CAWSYTPRGAKNIQYF
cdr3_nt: TGTGCCTGGAGTTATACTCCCCGGGGGGCCAAAAACATTCAGTACTTC

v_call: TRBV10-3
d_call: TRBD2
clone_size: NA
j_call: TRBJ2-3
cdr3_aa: CAISASGRAVVTDTQYF
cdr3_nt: TGTGCCATCAGTGCTAGCGGGAGGGCCGTCGTCACAGATACGCAGTATTTT

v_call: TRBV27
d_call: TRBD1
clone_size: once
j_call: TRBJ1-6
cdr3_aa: CASSLRTGNSPLHF
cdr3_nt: TGTGCCAGCAGTTTAAGGACAGGCAATTCACCCCTCCACTTT

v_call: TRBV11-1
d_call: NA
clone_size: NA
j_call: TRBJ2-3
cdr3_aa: CASSRDADSLRTQYF
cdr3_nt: TGTGCCAGCAGCCGCGATGCGGACAGCCTAAGGACGCAGTATTTT

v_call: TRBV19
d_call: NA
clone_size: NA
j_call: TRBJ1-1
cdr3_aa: CASSMRTVNTEAFF
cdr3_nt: TGTGCCAGTAGTATGAGAACGGTGAACACTGAAGCTTTCTTT

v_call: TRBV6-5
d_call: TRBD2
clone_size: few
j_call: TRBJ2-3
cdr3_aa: CATEGPGGNTDTQYF
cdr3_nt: TGTGCCACCGAGGGTCCGGGAGGGAACACAGATACGCAGTATTTT

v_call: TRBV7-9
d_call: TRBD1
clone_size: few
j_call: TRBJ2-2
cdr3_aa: CASSSTGTGHRGTGELFF
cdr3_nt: TGTGCCAGCAGCTCAACCGGGACAGGGCACCGGGGCACCGGGGAGCTGTTTTTT

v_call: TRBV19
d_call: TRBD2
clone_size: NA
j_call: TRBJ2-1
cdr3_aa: CASSTSGGDYNEQFF
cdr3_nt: TGTGCCAGTAGTACTAGCGGGGGGGATTACAATGAGCAGTTCTTC

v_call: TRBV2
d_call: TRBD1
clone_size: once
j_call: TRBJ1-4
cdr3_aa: CASSEGTGFLATNEKLFF
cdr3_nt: TGTGCCAGCAGTGAGGGGACAGGGTTCCTTGCAACTAATGAAAAACTGTTTTTT